Below, 21 T cell receptor beta chains from the same sample are listed, as sequenced in a study of T cell clonality in common variable immunodeficiency. The table came from immunoSEQ multiplex PCR; TCRdb's copy has only in-frame clones and leaves some out. The sample includes approximately 40,000 clones, none of them occurring once. Material: peripheral blood mononuclear cells. The receptors stem from a person aged 18 to 69 in good health.

In this sample, this clone turned up many times. The read ends 3 residues before the CDR3 terminus; that terminus is restored from the germline J gene. The chain is built from TRBV7-3 and TRBJ2-2; D may be TRBD2 (7 bases). Germline V gene lookup returns CDR1 SGHTA and CDR2 FQGTGA. The CDR3 runs to 15 residues. Trimming took 5 bases from V and 6 from J, leaving 16 bases between them. The sequenced part of the CDR3 DNA is TGTGCCAGCAGCCCGACGAGGGGGGGGGCCGGGGAG. Translated: CASSPTRGGAGE. The CDR3 in full is CASSPTRGGAGELFF.

This clone was found many times. The read is 3 residues too short to cover the CDR3 end, so that end is filled in from the germline J gene. The gene calls are TRBV18 and TRBJ2-3, with TRBD1 matching over 7 bases. Germline CDR1 KGHSH, CDR2 LQKENI. V lost 3 bases to trimming and J lost 2 bases; unmatched junction nucleotides: 5. The CDR3 is 15 amino acids. The part of the CDR3 DNA that was read is TGTGCCAGCTCACCCATCGACAGGGTCACAGATACG. It yields the protein CASSPIDRVTDT. The entire CDR3 sequence reads CASSPIDRVTDTQYF.

This clone occurred many times. The CDR3 end is not reached by the read, which stops 3 residues before it; the germline J gene fills it in. This chain links TRBV19 with TRBJ2-7, with no clear D. The CDR3 length is 12 residues. Trimming left V 6 bases short and J 4 bases short, with 10 bases between. CDR1 and CDR2 (germline): LNHDA, SQIVND (reference sequence). The CDR3 spells CASSDNRYEQYF. CDR3 DNA, as far as it was read: TGTGCCAGTAGCGACAACCGTTACGAG.

Concerning this clone: The read terminates 3 residues ahead of where the CDR3 ends, so the germline J gene completes it. The rearrangement links TRBV6-2 or TRBV6-3 to TRBJ2-3, with 7 bases aligning to TRBD2. The V and J ends lost 4 bases and 6 bases, in that order; junction bases with no gene match: 13. CDR1 is MNHEY and CDR2 is SVGEGT in the germline V gene. This CDR3 is built from 16 residues. CDR3 DNA (partial): TGTGCCAGCAGTTCCTGGGTCGGCGGGGGTAAGGATACG. This translates into CASSSWVGGGKDT. The complete CDR3 reads CASSSWVGGGKDTQYF.

This clone was counted ten times or more. The read ends 3 residues early relative to the CDR3; the germline J gene fills the gap. J is TRBJ1-2 and V is TRBV29-1, with 7 bases lining up with TRBD1. Looked up from germline, CDR1 is SQVTM and CDR2 is ANQGSEA. The CDR3 has 13 residues. Trimming cost V 6 bases and J 1 base; bases outside gene matches: 5. CDR3: CSVRDSHNYGYTF. CDR3 DNA, as far as it was read: TGCAGCGTCCGGGACAGCCATAACTATGGC. The variable domain in full, with the rest retrieved from reference TRBV29-1 and TRBJ1-2, is SAVISQKPSRDICQRGTSLTIQCQVDSQVTMMFWYRQQPGQSLTLIATANQGSEATYESGFVIDKFPISRPNLTFSTLTVSNMSPEDSSIYLCSVRDSHNYGYTFGSGTRLTVV.

This clone was observed at least ten times. The read stops 3 residues short of the end of the CDR3; the missing end is completed from the germline J gene. V is TRBV19 and J is TRBJ1-2; weak D call: TRBD1 (6 bases). Looked up from germline, CDR1 is LNHDA and CDR2 is SQIVND (reference sequence). The CDR3 spans 13 residues. Deletions cut 1 base from V and 5 bases from J, with 8 bases between. The CDR3 sequence: CASSIGRGYGYTF. The part of the CDR3 DNA that was read is TGTGCCAGTAGTATAGGCAGGGGATATGGC.

This clone was found many times. The read ends 3 residues shy of where the CDR3 ends; the end is completed using the germline J gene. The rearrangement joins TRBV20-1 to TRBJ2-3; tentative D call: TRBD1 (6 bases). Between the trimmed V and J ends, which lost 6 bases and 2 bases, there was a span of 15 bases. Looked up from germline, CDR1 is DFQATT and CDR2 is SNEGSKA (reference sequence). The CDR3 length is 14 residues. The CDR3 sequence is CSAKAGAYTDTQYF. CDR3 DNA (partial): TGCAGTGCCAAGGCAGGGGCCTACACAGATACG.

This clone was recorded at least ten times. The CDR3 end is not reached by the read, which stops 3 residues before it; the germline J gene fills it in. The chain combines TRBV28 with TRBJ2-7; 13 nucleotides agree with TRBD2. CDR3 length: 17 residues. The ends lost 4 bases at V and 6 bases at J; junction bases unmatched: 12. Germline CDR1 MDHEN, CDR2 SYDVKM. The sequenced CDR3 bases are TGTGCCAGCAGTTACCCGCGGACTAGCGGGAGTATCCGCGAG. It yields the protein CASSYPRTSGSIRE. In full, the CDR3 reads CASSYPRTSGSIREQYF.

This clone has at least ten counts. The read falls 3 residues short of the CDR3 end, and the missing part is taken from the germline J gene. The genes are TRBV29-1 and TRBJ2-1, with TRBD2 identical over 9 bases. CDR1 and CDR2 (germline): SQVTM, ANQGSEA. CDR3 length: 12 amino acids. J lost 9 bases, V lost 6 bases, and 6 bases had no gene match. The sequenced CDR3 bases are TGCAGCGTCGGGACTAGCACAAGTGAG. Translation gives CSVGTSTSE. The complete CDR3 reads CSVGTSTSEQFF.

This clone was detected ten times or more. Read coverage stops 3 residues before the CDR3 terminus; the germline J gene supplies the remainder. This chain connects TRBV11-2 to TRBJ1-1, with TRBD1 as a possible D gene (5 bases). Germline V CDR1 and CDR2: SGHAT, FQNNGV. The CDR3 consists of 15 residues. The V end lost 5 bases, the J end lost 5 bases, and 18 bases lay between the germline ends. Partial CDR3 DNA: TGTGCCAGCAGCCTCACTTTTGGGGGGGTGACTGAA. Protein sequence: CASSLTFGGVTE. From start to end, the CDR3 is CASSLTFGGVTEAFF. Looking up the rest from reference TRBV11-2 and TRBJ1-1 gives the full variable domain: EAGVAQSPRYKIIEKRQSVAFWCNPISGHATLYWYQQILGQGPKLLIQFQNNGVVDDSQLPKDRFSAERLKGVDSTLKIQPAKLEDSAVYLCASSLTFGGVTEAFFGQGTRLTVV.

This clone was counted ten times or more. The read gets to within 3 residues of the CDR3 end, and the germline J gene fills in the rest. The chain is built from TRBV12-3 or TRBV12-4 and TRBJ2-7, with D tentatively TRBD1 (5 bases). The CDR3 length is 11 residues. The V and J ends lost 3 bases and 6 bases respectively, with 6 bases between them. CDR3 bases read: TGTGCCAGCAGTTTGGGGCGCGAG. Translation: CASSLGRE. The CDR3 in its entirety is CASSLGREQYF.

This clone was counted many times. Read coverage stops 3 residues before the CDR3 terminus; the germline J gene supplies the remainder. This chain joins TRBV28 and TRBJ1-1; 7 nucleotides align to TRBD1. Germline V gene data show CDR1 as MDHEN and CDR2 as SYDVKM. V dropped 6 bases and J dropped 1; count of bases not matched to a gene: 5. The CDR3 loop spans 14 amino acids. Incomplete CDR3 DNA: TGTGCCAGCAGGGCGGACAGGCCGAACACTGAA. The encoded protein is CASRADRPNTE. The whole CDR3 sequence is CASRADRPNTEAFF.

Details on this clone: Read sequence stops 3 residues before the CDR3 end, and the germline J gene provides the missing end. The chain couples TRBV7-3 to TRBJ2-1, with 12 bases fitting TRBD2. CDR1 and CDR2 from the germline V gene are SGHTA and FQGTGA. The CDR3 length is 19 residues. The ends lost 0 bases at V and 3 bases at J; junction bases unmatched: 9. CDR3 DNA (partial): TGTGCCAGCAGCTTAACAGCGACAAAGGGACTAGCGGGCTACAATGAG. It encodes CASSLTATKGLAGYNE. The full CDR3 is CASSLTATKGLAGYNEQFF.

This clone occurred many times. The CDR3 end is not reached by the read, which stops 3 residues before it; the germline J gene fills it in. The genes are TRBV5-1 and TRBJ2-7; D gene unclear. This CDR3 spans 15 amino acids. V was shortened by 4 bases and J by 0 bases, with 14 bases between the two germline ends. CDR1 and CDR2 from the germline V gene are SGHRS and YFSETQ. CDR3 protein: CASSTGEAFSYEQYF. The CDR3 DNA, read in part, is TGCGCCAGCAGCACCGGAGAAGCGTTCTCCTACGAG.

This clone has a count of ten or more. The read ends 3 residues shy of where the CDR3 ends; the end is completed using the germline J gene. The J gene is TRBJ2-1, the V gene TRBV7-7, with TRBD2 identical over 9 bases. The V gene end was trimmed by 2 bases and the J gene end by 7 bases; junction bases not matched to a gene: 15. This CDR3 spans 18 amino acids. Germline V gene data show CDR1 as SSHAT and CDR2 as FNYEAQ (reference sequence). CDR3 loop: CASSLNAGGQVEKNEQFF. CDR3 DNA (partial): TGTGCCAGCAGCTTAAACGCGGGGGGGCAGGTTGAAAAAAATGAG.

This clone was seen repeatedly, ten times or more. The CDR3 DNA, read in part, is TGCGCCAGCAGCCCTAGGGACAGGCGGGATCACGAG. This translates into CASSPRDRRDHE. The whole CDR3 protein reads CASSPRDRRDHEQYF. The chain is built from TRBV4-1 and TRBJ2-7; 8 bases fit TRBD1. The read ends 3 residues shy of where the CDR3 ends; the end is completed using the germline J gene. V shed 4 bases and J 5 bases; nucleotides not matched to a gene: 10. The CDR3 is 15 amino acids. Per germline, CDR1 MGHRA and CDR2 YSYEKL.

This clone was seen at least ten times. From the germline J gene comes the end of the CDR3, since the read stops 3 residues before it. The chain is built from TRBV5-1 and TRBJ1-1, with 7 bases lining up with TRBD1. Trimming took 3 bases from V and 6 from J; bases not matched to a gene: 2. Germline values: CDR1 SGHRS, CDR2 YFSETQ. This CDR3 contains 12 residues. The CDR3 loop reads CASSWTGAEAFF. The CDR3 bases that were read are TGCGCCAGCAGCTGGACAGGAGCTGAA.

This clone was detected many times. The CDR3 is cut off 3 residues early in the read; its end comes from the germline J gene. The V gene is TRBV5-4, the J gene TRBJ2-3; 14 nucleotides agree with TRBD2. After removal of 4 bases from V and 6 bases from J, the junction contained 7 bases not matched to a gene. This CDR3 is built from 16 residues. From germline, CDR1 is SGHNT and CDR2 YYREEE (reference sequence). The sequenced CDR3 bases are TGTGCCAGCAGCAGGGGACTAGCGGGAGTAACGGATACG. Translation: CASSRGLAGVTDT. The complete CDR3 protein is CASSRGLAGVTDTQYF.

This clone is medium-sized by share. The read terminates 3 residues before the CDR3 end, so the remaining end is supplied by the germline J gene. The rearrangement uses TRBV6-1 and TRBJ1-1, with D perhaps matching TRBD1 (5 bases). The CDR3 is 16 amino acids. V gave up 3 bases and J gave up 3 bases, with 17 bases separating them. In germline, CDR1 is MNHNS, CDR2 SASEGT. CDR3 DNA (partial): TGTGCCAGCAGTGATTCAGGCCTCCAGGGCTACACTGAA. Translation: CASSDSGLQGYTE. The CDR3 as a whole reads CASSDSGLQGYTEAFF.

This clone was counted many times. The read terminates 3 residues before the CDR3 end, so the remaining end is supplied by the germline J gene. The gene calls are TRBV5-5 and TRBJ2-7, with D hard to call. V lost 3 bases and J lost 1, with 2 bases in between. The germline V gene has CDR1 SGHKS and CDR2 YYEKEE (reference sequence). This CDR3 has 11 residues. The CDR3 bases that were read are TGTGCCAGCAGCTCGTCCTACGAG. This sequence encodes CASSSSYE. The complete CDR3 reads CASSSSYEQYF.

This clone was recorded at least ten times. The CDR3 extends 3 residues past the end of the read, so its final part is completed from the germline J gene. The chain combines TRBV5-1 with TRBJ2-1; 16 bases align to TRBD2. V shed 3 bases and J 9 bases; nucleotides not matched to a gene: 3. The CDR3 runs to 15 residues. Germline V CDR1 and CDR2: SGHRS, YFSETQ. The chain's CDR3 is CASSSGTSGRAEQFF. The CDR3 bases that were read are TGCGCCAGCAGCTCGGGGACTAGCGGGAGGGCTGAG. Based on the CDR3 plus reference TRBV5-1 and TRBJ2-1, the full variable domain is KAGVTQTPRYLIKTRGQQVTLSCSPISGHRSVSWYQQTPGQGLQFLFEYFSETQRNKGNFPGRFSGRQFSNSRSEMNVSTLELGDSALYLCASSSGTSGRAEQFFGPGTRLTVL.